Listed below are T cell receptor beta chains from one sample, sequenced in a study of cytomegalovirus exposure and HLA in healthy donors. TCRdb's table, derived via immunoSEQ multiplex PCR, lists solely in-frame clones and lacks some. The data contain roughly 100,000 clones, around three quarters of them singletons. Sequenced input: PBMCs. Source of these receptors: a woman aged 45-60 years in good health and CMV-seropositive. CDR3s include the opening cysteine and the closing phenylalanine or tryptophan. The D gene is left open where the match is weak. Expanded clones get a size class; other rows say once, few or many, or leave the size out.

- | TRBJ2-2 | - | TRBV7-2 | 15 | CASTSGGLSTGELFF | TGTGCCAGCACCTCCGGGGGGCTGAGCACCGGGGAGCTGTTTTTT
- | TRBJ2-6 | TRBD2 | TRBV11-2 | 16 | CASSLRGGTGANVLTF | TGTGCCAGCAGCTTACGGGGGGGGACTGGGGCCAACGTCCTGACTTTC
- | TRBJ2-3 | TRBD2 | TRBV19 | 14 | CASSIGLGFDTQYF | TGTGCCAGTAGTATTGGACTAGGGTTCGATACGCAGTATTTT
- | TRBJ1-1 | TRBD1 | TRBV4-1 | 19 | CASSQAVTGTGARNTEAFF | TGCGCCAGCAGCCAAGCAGTGACCGGGACAGGGGCGAGGAACACTGAAGCTTTCTTT
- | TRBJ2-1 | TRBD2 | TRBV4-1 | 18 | CASSLDGLGLLRYNEQFF | TGCGCCAGCAGCCTTGATGGACTAGGCCTTCTGAGGTACAATGAGCAGTTCTTC
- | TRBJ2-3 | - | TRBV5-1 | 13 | CATAGSSTDTQYF | TGCGCCACAGCGGGCAGTAGCACAGATACGCAGTATTTT
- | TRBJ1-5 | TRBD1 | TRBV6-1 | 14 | CASRGTGENQPQHF | TGTGCCAGCAGGGGGACAGGGGAGAATCAGCCCCAGCATTTT
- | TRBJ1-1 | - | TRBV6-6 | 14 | CASSYSQANTEAFF | TGTGCCAGCAGTTACTCGCAGGCGAACACTGAAGCTTTCTTT
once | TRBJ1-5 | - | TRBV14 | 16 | CASSQITGSFAQPQHF | TGTGCCAGCAGCCAGATAACCGGGTCCTTTGCACAGCCCCAGCATTTT
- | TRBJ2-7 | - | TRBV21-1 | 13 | CASRTDRAYEQYF | TGTGCCAGCAGGACAGACCGAGCCTACGAGCAGTACTTC
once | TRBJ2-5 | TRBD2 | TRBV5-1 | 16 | CASSSRPSGGQETQYF | TGCGCCAGCAGCTCGCGGCCTAGCGGGGGTCAGGAGACCCAGTACTTC
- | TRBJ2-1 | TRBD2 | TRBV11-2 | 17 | CASSLELGAGGLNEQFF | TGTGCCAGCAGCTTAGAGTTAGGTGCGGGGGGCCTCAATGAGCAGTTCTTC
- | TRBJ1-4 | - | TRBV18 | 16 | CASSADSPTTNEKLFF | TGTGCCAGCTCAGCGGACAGCCCTACAACTAATGAAAAACTGTTTTTT
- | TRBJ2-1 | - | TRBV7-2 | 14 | CASSSLAIYNEQFF | TGTGCCAGCAGCTCCCTAGCGATTTACAATGAGCAGTTCTTC
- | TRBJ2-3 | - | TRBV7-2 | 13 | CASSFSSADTQYF | TGTGCCAGCAGCTTTTCATCAGCAGATACGCAGTATTTT
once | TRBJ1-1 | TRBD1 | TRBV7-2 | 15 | CASSLGGTGNTEAFF | TGTGCCAGCAGCTTAGGAGGGACAGGGAACACTGAAGCTTTCTTT
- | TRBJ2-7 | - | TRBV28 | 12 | CASSSITYEQYF | TGTGCCAGCAGTTCCATCACCTACGAGCAGTACTTC
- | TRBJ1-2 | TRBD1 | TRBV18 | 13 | CASSAGQGYGYTF | TGTGCCAGCTCAGCGGGACAGGGTTATGGCTACACCTTC
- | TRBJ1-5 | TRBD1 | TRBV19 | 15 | CASSTGTASNQPQHF | TGTGCCAGTTCAACCGGGACAGCTAGCAATCAGCCCCAGCATTTT
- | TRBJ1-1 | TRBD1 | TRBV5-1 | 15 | CASSPGQVIDTEAFF | TGCGCCAGCAGCCCGGGACAGGTAATAGACACTGAAGCTTTCTTT
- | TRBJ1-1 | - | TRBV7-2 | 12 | CASSFYYTEAFF | TGTGCCAGCAGCTTCTATTACACTGAAGCTTTCTTT
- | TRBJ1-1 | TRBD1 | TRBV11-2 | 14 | CASSLRQGIAEAFF | TGTGCCAGCAGCCTAAGACAGGGAATCGCTGAAGCTTTCTTT
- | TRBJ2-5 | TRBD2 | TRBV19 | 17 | CASSPTRSAGDRETQYF | TGTGCCAGTAGCCCCACAAGGTCAGCGGGGGACCGGGAGACCCAGTACTTC
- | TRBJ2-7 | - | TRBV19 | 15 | CASSIGATYSYEQYF | TGTGCCAGTAGTATAGGAGCTACCTACTCCTACGAGCAGTACTTC
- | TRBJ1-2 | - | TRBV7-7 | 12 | CASGDRNYGYTF | TGTGCTAGCGGCGACAGGAACTATGGCTACACCTTC
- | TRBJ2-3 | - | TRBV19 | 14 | CASSRDFLTDTQYF | TGTGCCAGTAGCCGGGACTTCCTCACAGATACGCAGTATTTT
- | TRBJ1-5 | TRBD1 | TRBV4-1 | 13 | CASPGTGDQPQHF | TGCGCCAGCCCCGGGACAGGGGATCAGCCCCAGCATTTT
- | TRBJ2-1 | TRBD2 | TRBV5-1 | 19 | CASSLGGLAGNLQYNEQFF | TGCGCCAGCAGCTTGGGAGGGTTAGCGGGCAACCTGCAATACAATGAGCAGTTCTTC
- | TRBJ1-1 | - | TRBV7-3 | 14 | CASSLNRVGTEAFF | TGTGCCAGCAGCTTAAACAGGGTCGGCACTGAAGCTTTCTTT
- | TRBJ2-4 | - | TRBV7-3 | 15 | CASSLVGGPMGIQYF | TGTGCCAGCAGCTTAGTCGGGGGGCCGATGGGCATTCAGTACTTC
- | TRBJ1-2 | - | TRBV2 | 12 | CASRTSVYGYTF | TGTGCCAGCAGGACATCAGTATATGGCTACACCTTC